The source of this TCR beta chain is a study of T-cell reconstitution after alpha-beta-depleted transplantation in children. Preparing the TCRbeta library involved the use of unique molecular identifiers. TCRdb reprocessed the PCR reads via MiXCR and lists one record per CDR3 protein. The sample lists a few hundred thousand distinct CDR3 sequences; 10% were seen once. Looked up from germline, CDR1 is WSHSY and CDR2 is SAAADI. V shed 5 bases and J shed 5 bases, with 17 bases lying between them. The CDR3 totals 15 residues. The TCR sequence derives from a human donor who donated a stem cell graft to a child with acute lymphoblastic leukemia. The chain employs TRBV10-2 and TRBJ2-3, with TRBD1 as a possible D gene (6 bases). The specimen was PBMCs from the stem cell graft donor, collected from the stem cell graft. DNA for the CDR3: TGCGCCAGCAGTTACTTACGACAAGGGGGAGATACGCAGTATTTT. It yields the protein CASSYLRQGGDTQYF.